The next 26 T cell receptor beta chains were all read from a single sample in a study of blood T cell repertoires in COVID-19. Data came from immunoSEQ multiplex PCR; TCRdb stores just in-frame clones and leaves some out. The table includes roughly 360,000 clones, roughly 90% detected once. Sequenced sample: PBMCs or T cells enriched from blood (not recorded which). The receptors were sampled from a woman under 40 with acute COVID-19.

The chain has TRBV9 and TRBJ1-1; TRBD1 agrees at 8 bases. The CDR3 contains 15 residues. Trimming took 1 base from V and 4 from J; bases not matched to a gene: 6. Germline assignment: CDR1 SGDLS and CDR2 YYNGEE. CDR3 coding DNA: TGTGCCAGCAGCGTATCAGGGGGCCAGCGCACTGAAGCTTTCTTT. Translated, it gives CASSVSGGQRTEAFF.

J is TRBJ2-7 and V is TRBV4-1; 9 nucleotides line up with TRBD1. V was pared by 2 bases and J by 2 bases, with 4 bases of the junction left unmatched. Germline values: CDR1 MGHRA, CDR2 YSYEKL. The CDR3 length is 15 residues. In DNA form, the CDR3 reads TGCGCCAGCAGCCAAAGGACAGGGGAGACCTACGAGCAGTACTTC. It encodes CASSQRTGETYEQYF.

The CDR3 DNA reads as TGTGCCAGCAGCCAGGGTTCTACGGCGGACACCGGGGAGCTGTTTTTT. Translation: CASSQGSTADTGELFF. The chain links TRBV3-1 (or the pseudogene TRBV3-2) to TRBJ2-2; D is undetermined. This CDR3 is 16 amino acids long. Looked up from germline, CDR1 is LGHDT and CDR2 is YNNKEL (reference sequence). V shed 3 bases and J shed 3 bases, with 14 bases lying between them.

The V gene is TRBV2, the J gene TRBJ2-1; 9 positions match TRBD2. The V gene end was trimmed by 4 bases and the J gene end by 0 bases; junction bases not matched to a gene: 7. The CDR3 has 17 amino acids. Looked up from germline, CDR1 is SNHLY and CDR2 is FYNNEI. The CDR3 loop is CASSARSGGSSYNEQFF. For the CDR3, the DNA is TGTGCCAGCAGTGCCAGAAGCGGGGGGAGCTCCTACAATGAGCAGTTCTTC.

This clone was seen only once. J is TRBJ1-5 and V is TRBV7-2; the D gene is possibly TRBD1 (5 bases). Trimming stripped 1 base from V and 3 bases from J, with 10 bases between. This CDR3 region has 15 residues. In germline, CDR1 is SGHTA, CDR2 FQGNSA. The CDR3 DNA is TGTGCCAGCAGCTTAGAGTCAGGGAACAATCAGCCCCAGCATTTT. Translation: CASSLESGNNQPQHF.

In nucleotides, the CDR3 is TGCGCCAGCAGCTTTGTGACTAGCGGCTACGAGCAGTACTTC. Protein: CASSFVTSGYEQYF. The chain is built from TRBV5-1 and TRBJ2-7; 9 bases are a match to TRBD2. Germline CDR1 reads SGHRS; CDR2 reads YFSETQ. V lost 2 bases, J lost 3 bases, and 3 bases stayed unmatched. There are 14 residues in the CDR3.

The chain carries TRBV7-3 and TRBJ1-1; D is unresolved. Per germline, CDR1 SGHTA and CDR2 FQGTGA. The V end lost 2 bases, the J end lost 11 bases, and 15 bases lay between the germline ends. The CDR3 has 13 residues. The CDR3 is CASSLDTPGVAFF. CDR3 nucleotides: TGTGCCAGCAGCTTAGATACGCCCGGTGTGGCTTTCTTT.

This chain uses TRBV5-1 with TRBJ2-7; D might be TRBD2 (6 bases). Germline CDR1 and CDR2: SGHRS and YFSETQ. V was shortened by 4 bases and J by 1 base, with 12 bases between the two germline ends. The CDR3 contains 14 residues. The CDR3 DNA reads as TGCGCCAGCAGCACGGGACTGGTTTCCTACGAGCAGTACTTC. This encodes CASSTGLVSYEQYF.

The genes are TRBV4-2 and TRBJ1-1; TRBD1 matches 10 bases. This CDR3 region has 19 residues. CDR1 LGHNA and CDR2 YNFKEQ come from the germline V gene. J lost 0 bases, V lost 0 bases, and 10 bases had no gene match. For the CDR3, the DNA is TGTGCCAGCAGCCAAGATTTACTCTGGGACAGGGGAATGAACACTGAAGCTTTCTTT. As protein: CASSQDLLWDRGMNTEAFF.

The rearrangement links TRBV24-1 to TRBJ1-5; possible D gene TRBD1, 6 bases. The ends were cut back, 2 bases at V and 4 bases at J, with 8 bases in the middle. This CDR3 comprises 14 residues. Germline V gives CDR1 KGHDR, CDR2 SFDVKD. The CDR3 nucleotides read TGTGCCACCAGTGATTGGACAGTAAATCAGCCCCAGCATTTT. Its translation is CATSDWTVNQPQHF.

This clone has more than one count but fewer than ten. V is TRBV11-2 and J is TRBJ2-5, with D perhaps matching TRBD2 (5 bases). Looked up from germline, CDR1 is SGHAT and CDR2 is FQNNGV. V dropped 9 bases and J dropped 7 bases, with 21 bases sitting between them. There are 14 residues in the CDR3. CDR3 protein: CASTRPAASGTQYF. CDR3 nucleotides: TGTGCCAGTACTAGACCGGCGGCAAGTGGGACCCAGTACTTC.

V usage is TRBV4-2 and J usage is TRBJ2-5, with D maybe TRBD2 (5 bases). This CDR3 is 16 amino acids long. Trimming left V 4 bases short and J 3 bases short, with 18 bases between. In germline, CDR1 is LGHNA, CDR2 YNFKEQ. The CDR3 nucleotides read TGTGCCAGCAGCCCGGCGGGCCCGGCCGGGGAAGAGACCCAGTACTTC. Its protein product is CASSPAGPAGEETQYF.

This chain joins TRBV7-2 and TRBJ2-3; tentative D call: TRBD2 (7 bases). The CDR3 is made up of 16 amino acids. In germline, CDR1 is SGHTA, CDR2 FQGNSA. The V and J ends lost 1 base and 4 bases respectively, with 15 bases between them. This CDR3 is CASSLGARGAADTQYF. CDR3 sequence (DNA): TGTGCCAGCAGCTTAGGCGCCCGGGGGGCCGCAGATACGCAGTATTTT.

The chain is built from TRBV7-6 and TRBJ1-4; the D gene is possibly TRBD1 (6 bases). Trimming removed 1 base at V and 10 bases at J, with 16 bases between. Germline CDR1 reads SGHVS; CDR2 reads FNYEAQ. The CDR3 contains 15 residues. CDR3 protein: CASSLGGQAGGKLFF. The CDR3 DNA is TGTGCCAGCAGCTTAGGGGGACAAGCAGGCGGAAAACTGTTTTTT.

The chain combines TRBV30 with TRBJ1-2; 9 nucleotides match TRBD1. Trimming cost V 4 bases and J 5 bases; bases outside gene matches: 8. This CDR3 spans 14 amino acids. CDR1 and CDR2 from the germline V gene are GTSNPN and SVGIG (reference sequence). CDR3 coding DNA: TGTGCCTGGACCCCGGACAGGGGCGAGTATGGCTACACCTTC. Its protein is CAWTPDRGEYGYTF.

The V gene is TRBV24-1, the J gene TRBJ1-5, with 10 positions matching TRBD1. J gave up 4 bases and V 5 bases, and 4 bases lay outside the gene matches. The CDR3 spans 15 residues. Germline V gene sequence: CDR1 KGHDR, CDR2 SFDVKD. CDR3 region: CATSAGQGGNQPQHF. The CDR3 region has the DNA TGTGCCACCAGTGCCGGACAGGGGGGGAATCAGCCCCAGCATTTT.

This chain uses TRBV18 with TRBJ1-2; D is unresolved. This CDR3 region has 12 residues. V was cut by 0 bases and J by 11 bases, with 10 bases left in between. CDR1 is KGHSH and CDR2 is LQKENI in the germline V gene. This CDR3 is CASSPPQTGYTF. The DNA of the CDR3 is TGTGCCAGCTCACCACCCCAAACCGGGTACACCTTC.

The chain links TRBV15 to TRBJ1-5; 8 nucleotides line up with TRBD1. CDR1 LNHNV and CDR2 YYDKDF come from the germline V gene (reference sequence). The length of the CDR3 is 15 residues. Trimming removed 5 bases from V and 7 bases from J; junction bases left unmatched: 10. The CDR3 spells CATSVGTGTSQPQHF. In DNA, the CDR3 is TGTGCCACCAGCGTCGGGACAGGCACATCCCAGCCCCAGCATTTT.

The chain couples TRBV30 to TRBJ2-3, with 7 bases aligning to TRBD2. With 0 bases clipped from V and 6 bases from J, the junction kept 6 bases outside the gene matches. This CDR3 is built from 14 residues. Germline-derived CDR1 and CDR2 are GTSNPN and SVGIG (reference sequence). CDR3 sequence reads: CAWSVGRGGDTQYF. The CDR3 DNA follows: TGTGCCTGGAGTGTAGGGCGGGGAGGGGATACGCAGTATTTT.

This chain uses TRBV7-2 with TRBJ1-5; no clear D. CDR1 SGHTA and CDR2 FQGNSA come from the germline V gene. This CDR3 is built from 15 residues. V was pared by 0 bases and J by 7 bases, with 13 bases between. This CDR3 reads CASSLALGGVQPQHF. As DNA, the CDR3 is TGTGCCAGCAGCTTAGCGCTTGGAGGTGTGCAGCCCCAGCATTTT.

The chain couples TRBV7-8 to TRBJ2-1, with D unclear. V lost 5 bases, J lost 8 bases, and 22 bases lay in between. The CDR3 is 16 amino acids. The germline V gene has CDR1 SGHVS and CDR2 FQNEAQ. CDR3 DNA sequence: TGTGCCAGCAGCCGCGACTCGGTATTTATTATGGATGAGCAGTTCTTC. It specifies CASSRDSVFIMDEQFF.

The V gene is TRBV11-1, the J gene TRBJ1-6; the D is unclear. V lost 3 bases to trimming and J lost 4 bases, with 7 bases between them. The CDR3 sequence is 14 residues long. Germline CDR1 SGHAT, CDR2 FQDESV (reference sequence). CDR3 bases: TGTGCCAGCAGCTTGTCAATTTATAATTCACCCCTCCACTTT. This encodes CASSLSIYNSPLHF.

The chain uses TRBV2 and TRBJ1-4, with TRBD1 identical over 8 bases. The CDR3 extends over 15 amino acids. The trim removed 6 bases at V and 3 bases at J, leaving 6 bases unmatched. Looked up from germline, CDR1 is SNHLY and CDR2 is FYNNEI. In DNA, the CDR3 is TGTGCCAGCAGCTGGGGACAGGAGTCTAATGAAAAACTGTTTTTT. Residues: CASSWGQESNEKLFF.

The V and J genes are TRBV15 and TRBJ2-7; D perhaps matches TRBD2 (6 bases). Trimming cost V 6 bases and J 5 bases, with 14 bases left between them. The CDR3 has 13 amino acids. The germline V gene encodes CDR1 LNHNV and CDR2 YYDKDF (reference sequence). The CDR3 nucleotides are TGTGCCACCAGTATGCTTAGGGAGGACGAGCAGTACTTC. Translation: CATSMLREDEQYF.

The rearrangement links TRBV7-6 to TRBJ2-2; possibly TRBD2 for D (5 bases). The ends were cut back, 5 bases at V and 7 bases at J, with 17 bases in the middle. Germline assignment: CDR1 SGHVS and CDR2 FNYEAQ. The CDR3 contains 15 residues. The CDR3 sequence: CASSLKLDRVGELFF. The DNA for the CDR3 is TGTGCCAGCAGCCTTAAACTAGATCGGGTCGGGGAGCTGTTTTTT.

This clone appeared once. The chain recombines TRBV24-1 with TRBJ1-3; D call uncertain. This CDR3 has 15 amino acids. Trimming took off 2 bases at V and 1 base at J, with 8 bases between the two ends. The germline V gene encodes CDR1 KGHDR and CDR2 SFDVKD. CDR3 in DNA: TGTGCCACCAGTGATTCTAGTTTTTCTGGAAACACCATATATTTT. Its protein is CATSDSSFSGNTIYF.